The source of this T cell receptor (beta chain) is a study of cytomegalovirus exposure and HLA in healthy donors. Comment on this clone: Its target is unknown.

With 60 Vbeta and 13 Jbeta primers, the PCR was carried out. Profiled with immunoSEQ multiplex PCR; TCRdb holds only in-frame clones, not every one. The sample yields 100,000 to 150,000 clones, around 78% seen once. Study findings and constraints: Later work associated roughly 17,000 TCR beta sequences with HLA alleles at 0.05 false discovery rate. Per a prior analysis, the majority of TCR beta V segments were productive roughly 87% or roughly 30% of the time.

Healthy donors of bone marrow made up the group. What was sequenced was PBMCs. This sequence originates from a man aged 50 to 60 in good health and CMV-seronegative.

The CDR3 sequence is CASREGTGGSYEQYF. CDR3 nucleotide sequence: TGTGCCAGCAGAGAAGGGACAGGGGGCTCCTACGAGCAGTACTTC. This chain links TRBV27 with TRBJ2-7; 11 bases align to TRBD1. Germline CDR1 reads MNHEY; CDR2 reads SMNVEV (reference sequence). J gave up 0 bases and V 6 bases, and 4 bases lay outside the gene matches. The CDR3 covers 15 residues.